These 32 T cell receptor beta chains were sequenced from one sample in a study of cytomegalovirus exposure and HLA in healthy donors. Clones were sequenced by immunoSEQ multiplex PCR, and TCRdb holds only the in-frame ones, with some missing. The sample lists 180,000 or so clones; 86% were seen once. The source material was PBMCs. The receptors were gathered from a man in his thirties or forties in good health and CMV-seropositive.

This clone was seen only once. V is TRBV7-2 and J is TRBJ1-1, with unresolved D. Germline-derived CDR1 and CDR2 are SGHTA and FQGNSA. CDR3 length equals 14 residues. Trimming left V 3 bases short and J 1 base short, with 9 bases between. The CDR3 coding sequence is TGTGCCAGCAGCTTTAAGGGTCCGAACACTGAAGCTTTCTTT. It yields the protein CASSFKGPNTEAFF.

The rearrangement joins TRBV27 to TRBJ2-6; 7 bases are shared with TRBD2. The CDR3 is 16 residues long. The germline V gene has CDR1 MNHEY and CDR2 SMNVEV (reference sequence). J gave up 0 bases and V 6 bases, and 5 bases lay outside the gene matches. CDR3 bases: TGTGCCAGCAGCCCCGGGGGGATCTCTGGGGCCAACGTCCTGACTTTC. It is translated as CASSPGGISGANVLTF.

The chain links TRBV28 to TRBJ1-4; a weak D match, TRBD1 (6 bases). Germline CDR1 and CDR2: MDHEN and SYDVKM. Trimming removed 8 bases at V and 3 bases at J, with 25 bases between. CDR3 length: 18 amino acids. The chain's CDR3 is CASQLAPPGESSNEKLFF. CDR3 DNA sequence: TGTGCCAGCCAGCTCGCTCCCCCAGGGGAGAGCTCTAATGAAAAACTGTTTTTT. Looking up the rest from reference TRBV28 and TRBJ1-4 gives the full variable domain: DVKVTQSSRYLVKRTGEKVFLECVQDMDHENMFWYRQDPGLGLRLIYFSYDVKMKEKGDIPEGYSVSREKKERFSLILESASTNQTSMYLCASQLAPPGESSNEKLFFGSGTQLSVL.

The rearrangement uses TRBV2 and TRBJ2-7; maybe TRBD2 (5 bases). This CDR3 has 15 residues. V was cut by 3 bases and J by 3 bases, with 15 bases left in between. Per the germline V gene, CDR1 is SNHLY and CDR2 is FYNNEI. The CDR3 region has the DNA TGTGCCAGCAGTGATGTCTCGGGGTCCTTCTACGAGCAGTACTTC. Translated: CASSDVSGSFYEQYF.

The chain carries TRBV18 and TRBJ2-2; D call uncertain. Looked up from germline, CDR1 is KGHSH and CDR2 is LQKENI. This CDR3 spans 16 amino acids. Deletions cut 3 bases from V and 2 bases from J, with 13 bases between. As DNA, the CDR3 is TGTGCCAGCTCACCGGTAGGCAGTACCAACACCGGGGAGCTGTTTTTT. Amino acid sequence: CASSPVGSTNTGELFF.

V and J are TRBV6-5 and TRBJ2-1; D is perhaps TRBD1 (6 bases). The CDR3 has 15 amino acids. Germline values: CDR1 MNHEY, CDR2 SVGAGI. V was pared by 5 bases and J by 5 bases, with 16 bases between. CDR3: CASSPTGPRNNEQFF. The CDR3 nucleotides are TGTGCCAGCAGTCCGACAGGACCCCGAAACAATGAGCAGTTCTTC.

The V gene is TRBV5-1, the J gene TRBJ2-2; D may correspond to TRBD1 or TRBD2 (5 bases each). The CDR3 spans 15 residues. V was pared by 7 bases and J by 5 bases, with 18 bases between. CDR1 and CDR2 from the germline V gene are SGHRS and YFSETQ. CDR3 DNA sequence: TGCGCCAGCTTTCTGGGGACCTCGAGGACCGGGGAGCTGTTTTTT. Its translation is CASFLGTSRTGELFF.

This rearrangement joins TRBV7-3 to TRBJ1-5; TRBD1 might be the D (5 bases). V was cut by 1 base and J by 6 bases, with 10 bases left in between. Per the germline V gene, CDR1 is SGHTA and CDR2 is FQGTGA. The CDR3 spans 14 residues. CDR3 loop: CASSLNAGTQPQHF. For the CDR3, the DNA is TGTGCCAGCAGCTTAAATGCGGGGACTCAGCCCCAGCATTTT. Variable domain in full (rest from reference TRBV7-3 and TRBJ1-5): GAGVSQTPSNKVTEKGKYVELRCDPISGHTALYWYRQSLGQGPEFLIYFQGTGAADDSGLPNDRFFAVRPEGSVSTLKIQRTERGDSAVYLCASSLNAGTQPQHFGDGTRLSIL.

The chain links TRBV29-1 to TRBJ2-7; TRBD2 agrees at 10 bases. Germline values: CDR1 SQVTM, CDR2 ANQGSEA. V was pared by 5 bases and J by 3 bases, with 7 bases of the junction left unmatched. The CDR3 runs to 14 residues. The DNA for the CDR3 is TGCAGCGTTATTATAGCGGGGGGTCTCTACGAGCAGTACTTC. Translation: CSVIIAGGLYEQYF.

The V gene is TRBV19, the J gene TRBJ1-2; D is uncertain. Germline CDR1 is LNHDA and CDR2 is SQIVND (reference sequence). Trimming took off 7 bases at V and 8 bases at J, with 11 bases between the two ends. CDR3 length equals 11 residues. CDR3 amino acids: CASKGIKGYTF. CDR3 DNA: TGTGCCAGTAAAGGGATAAAGGGCTACACCTTC.

The chain links TRBV4-1 to TRBJ2-5; D may be TRBD1 or TRBD2 (7 bases each). This CDR3 comprises 17 residues. Germline CDR1 reads MGHRA; CDR2 reads YSYEKL. V was shortened by 0 bases and J by 2 bases, with 16 bases between the two germline ends. The DNA of the CDR3 is TGCGCCAGCAGCCAAGAAGGGGCAGGGGGGGCGCAAGAGACCCAGTACTTC. Protein: CASSQEGAGGAQETQYF.

This chain uses TRBV6-6 with TRBJ1-2; D perhaps matches TRBD1 (6 bases). The V end was cut by 0 bases, the J end by 8 bases, with 13 bases between. The CDR3 contains 14 residues. CDR1 and CDR2 from the germline V gene are MNHNY and SVGAGI (reference sequence). The CDR3 region is CASSYSNRDWGYTF. DNA of the CDR3: TGTGCCAGCAGTTACTCGAACAGGGACTGGGGCTACACCTTC.

This chain connects TRBV4-1 to TRBJ2-7; D perhaps matches TRBD2 (5 bases). This CDR3 contains 14 residues. Trimming took off 3 bases at V and 1 base at J, with 10 bases between the two ends. The germline V gene has CDR1 MGHRA and CDR2 YSYEKL. CDR3 coding DNA: TGCGCCAGCAGCCACGGGGTATCATCCTACGAGCAGTACTTC. Translating gives CASSHGVSSYEQYF.

The V and J genes are TRBV14 and TRBJ2-2, with 7 bases matching TRBD2. The length of the CDR3 is 17 residues. Per germline, CDR1 SGHDN and CDR2 FVKESK. J was trimmed by 4 bases and V by 2 bases; bases with no gene match: 10. The CDR3 is CASSQTVGLVATGELFF. The CDR3, as DNA: TGTGCCAGCAGCCAAACTGTCGGACTAGTCGCCACCGGGGAGCTGTTTTTT.

The chain uses TRBV11-2 and TRBJ2-5, with D possibly TRBD2 on 6 matching bases. CDR3 size: 14 residues. Germline V gene sequence: CDR1 SGHAT, CDR2 FQNNGV. Trimming removed 5 bases at V and 1 base at J, with 11 bases between. Here the CDR3 reads CASSPDYTQETQYF. The CDR3 nucleotides read TGTGCCAGCAGCCCGGACTATACCCAAGAGACCCAGTACTTC.

The V and J genes are TRBV5-1 and TRBJ2-2; unclear D gene. CDR1 and CDR2 (germline): SGHRS, YFSETQ. The CDR3 totals 16 residues. V lost 0 bases, J lost 1 base, and 10 bases lay in between. CDR3 protein: CASSLAAGLNTGELFF. Written as DNA, the CDR3 is TGCGCCAGCAGCTTGGCCGCCGGTCTGAACACCGGGGAGCTGTTTTTT.

This chain joins TRBV11-2 and TRBJ2-5; no firm D call. This CDR3 region has 15 residues. Trimming cost V 3 bases and J 5 bases, with 16 bases left between them. Germline CDR1 is SGHAT and CDR2 is FQNNGV. Written as DNA, the CDR3 is TGTGCCAGCAGCTTGGGGTCTGGCGGTGGGGAGACCCAGTACTTC. Its protein is CASSLGSGGGETQYF.

This sequence joins TRBV5-1 and TRBJ2-7; D may be TRBD2 (5 bases). CDR1 is SGHRS, CDR2 YFSETQ, per germline. Trimming shortened V by 4 bases and J by 3 bases, and 14 bases separated the two germline ends. The CDR3 sequence is 14 residues long. The CDR3 spells CASSRDQVLYEQYF. The DNA for the CDR3 is TGCGCCAGCAGCCGGGATCAGGTCCTCTACGAGCAGTACTTC.

The rearrangement links TRBV2 to TRBJ2-3; 8 nucleotides line up with TRBD2. The CDR3 runs to 16 residues. Germline V gene lookup returns CDR1 SNHLY and CDR2 FYNNEI. V lost 3 bases and J lost 4; bases outside the gene matches: 9. The DNA of the CDR3 is TGTGCCAGCAGTGACCCGACTAGCGCGAGGCCAGATACGCAGTATTTT. It is translated as CASSDPTSARPDTQYF.

The count of this clone is one. The chain has TRBV28 and TRBJ2-7; possibly TRBD1 for D (7 bases). Germline CDR1 reads MDHEN; CDR2 reads SYDVKM. V was trimmed by 4 bases and J by 6 bases, leaving 19 bases between them. The CDR3 extends over 15 amino acids. For the CDR3, the DNA is TGTGCCAGCAGTTCAGGGGGGACGGACGGCGGCGAGCAGTACTTC. Its translation is CASSSGGTDGGEQYF.

The V call is TRBV9, the J call TRBJ2-2; the match to TRBD2 covers 8 bases. This CDR3 is 14 amino acids long. V lost 6 bases, J lost 4 bases, and 5 bases stayed unmatched. From germline, CDR1 is SGDLS and CDR2 YYNGEE. CDR3 nucleotides: TGTGCCAGCATCACGGGAGGGCGCACCGGGGAGCTGTTTTTT. This codes for CASITGGRTGELFF.

The CDR3 region is CASSKAQDNLYEQYF. The DNA of the CDR3 is TGTGCCAGCAGCAAAGCGCAAGACAATCTCTACGAGCAGTACTTC. V gene TRBV21-1 combines with J gene TRBJ2-7; no check of the table's D call, TRBD1, against the DNA was made. TRBV21-1 has pseudogene status. The CDR3 spans 15 residues.

The chain has TRBV15 and TRBJ2-3; 11 bases align to TRBD2. Per the germline V gene, CDR1 is LNHNV and CDR2 is YYDKDF (reference sequence). The V and J ends lost 3 bases and 3 bases, in that order; junction bases with no gene match: 8. This CDR3 region has 17 residues. The CDR3 region is CATSSTISGGATDTQYF. The DNA of the CDR3 is TGTGCCACCAGCAGTACGATTAGCGGGGGGGCAACAGATACGCAGTATTTT.

The chain carries TRBV7-3 and TRBJ2-6; D not certain. The CDR3 is made up of 14 amino acids. The germline V and J ends were trimmed by 4 bases and 0 bases, with 4 bases remaining between them. The V gene's germline CDR1 is SGHTA and CDR2 FQGTGA. The CDR3 loop is CASSYSSGANVLTF. Here the CDR3 DNA reads TGTGCCAGCAGCTACAGCTCTGGGGCCAACGTCCTGACTTTC.

The V gene is TRBV9, the J gene TRBJ1-2, with a weak D call TRBD1 (6 bases). V gave up 0 bases and J gave up 2 bases, with 17 bases separating them. The V gene's germline CDR1 is SGDLS and CDR2 YYNGEE. The CDR3 contains 17 residues. In nucleotides, the CDR3 is TGTGCCAGCAGCGTAGATACAGGGACTTTCCTCAACTATGGCTACACCTTC. Translated, it gives CASSVDTGTFLNYGYTF.

The rearrangement uses TRBV7-2 and TRBJ1-6; D gene ambiguous. The ends were cut back, 5 bases at V and 5 bases at J, with 19 bases in the middle. Germline CDR1 is SGHTA and CDR2 is FQGNSA. The CDR3 loop spans 17 amino acids. The CDR3 bases are TGTGCCAGCAGCGACCCGATCGGGGTGTTGGATAATTCACCCCTCCACTTT. It translates to CASSDPIGVLDNSPLHF.

This clone was recorded only once. The rearrangement uses TRBV2 and TRBJ2-3; maybe TRBD1 (5 bases). There are 14 residues in the CDR3. CDR1 is SNHLY and CDR2 is FYNNEI in the germline V gene. V shed 9 bases and J shed 1 base, with 14 bases lying between them. The CDR3 is CARRAAQGTDTQYF. DNA of the CDR3: TGTGCCAGAAGGGCGGCACAGGGCACAGATACGCAGTATTTT.

V and J are TRBV4-1 and TRBJ2-2, with TRBD1 matching 8 bases. V gave up 4 bases and J gave up 3 bases; unmatched junction bases: 10. This CDR3 spans 17 amino acids. Germline V lookup: CDR1 MGHRA, CDR2 YSYEKL. The CDR3 DNA reads TGCGCCAGCAGCCTCGTGACAGGGGTTTCGGACACCGGGGAGCTGTTTTTT. It yields the protein CASSLVTGVSDTGELFF.

The chain is built from TRBV27 and TRBJ2-5; D remains ambiguous. CDR3 length: 14 amino acids. Germline V lookup: CDR1 MNHEY, CDR2 SMNVEV (reference sequence). V was pared by 6 bases and J by 2 bases, with 13 bases between. CDR3 nucleotides: TGTGCCAGCAGCCCCGACAATGGGCAAGAGACCCAGTACTTC. It codes for CASSPDNGQETQYF.

This chain connects TRBV6-5 to TRBJ2-7; TRBD2 might be the D (6 bases). Germline values: CDR1 MNHEY, CDR2 SVGAGI. V lost 4 bases to trimming and J lost 5 bases, with 12 bases between them. The CDR3 contains 13 residues. CDR3 DNA sequence: TGTGCCAGCAGTTCCGCGGGACTCAACGAGCAGTACTTC. This sequence encodes CASSSAGLNEQYF.

The chain has TRBV6-1 and TRBJ1-1; D uncertain. Trimming took off 2 bases at V and 1 base at J, with 8 bases between the two ends. The CDR3 is made up of 14 amino acids. Germline lookup yields CDR1 MNHNS and CDR2 SASEGT. The CDR3 loop is CASSESRGNTEAFF. In DNA, the CDR3 is TGTGCCAGCAGTGAATCCCGAGGGAACACTGAAGCTTTCTTT.

The V and J genes are TRBV6-4 and TRBJ2-3, with 11 bases that match TRBD2. V was clipped by 5 bases and J by 0 bases; unmatched bases: 7. Germline assignment: CDR1 MRHNA and CDR2 SNTAGT. The CDR3 runs 17 residues. This CDR3 is CASSPLAGGPSTDTQYF. In DNA form, the CDR3 reads TGTGCCAGCAGTCCTTTAGCGGGGGGGCCTAGCACAGATACGCAGTATTTT.